The 5 T cell receptor beta chains given below trace back to one sample, sequenced in a study of shared clonotypes between healthy human individuals. The assay was immunoSEQ multiplex PCR, and TCRdb's table has in-frame clones only and misses some. The sample records more than 1.2 million clones, approximately 98.5% being singletons. The sequenced sample was naive CD4+ T cells sorted from blood. As for subset: CD45RA+ positively selected. The receptors derive from a man younger than 45 in good health.

This chain uses TRBV7-2 with TRBJ2-1, with D maybe TRBD2 (5 bases). The length of the CDR3 is 16 residues. Germline V gene sequence: CDR1 SGHTA, CDR2 FQGNSA. Trimming shortened V by 5 bases and J by 7 bases, and 21 bases separated the two germline ends. In DNA, the CDR3 is TGTGCCAGCAGCCCCCCTAGGCTTAGAAGAGGGAATGAGCAGTTCTTC. Translating it yields CASSPPRLRRGNEQFF.

This clone appeared once. The rearrangement joins TRBV10-3 to TRBJ1-2; D is ambiguous. Per germline, CDR1 ENHRY and CDR2 SYGVKD. The V and J ends lost 8 bases and 2 bases respectively, with 12 bases between them. This CDR3 contains 13 residues. CDR3 DNA sequence: TGTGCCATCCTTTCACAGTTAAACTATGGCTACACCTTC. Translated: CAILSQLNYGYTF.

The DNA of the CDR3 is TGCGCCAGCAGCTTGCAGGGGAATGTCGTCTCTGGGGCCAACGTCCTGACTTTC. Its protein is CASSLQGNVVSGANVLTF. J is TRBJ2-6 and V is TRBV5-1; D is perhaps TRBD1 (6 bases). CDR1 is SGHRS and CDR2 is YFSETQ in the germline V gene. This CDR3 contains 18 residues. Between the trimmed V and J ends, which lost 1 base and 0 bases, there was a span of 14 bases.

This clone has only one observation. The chain joins TRBV9 to TRBJ1-2; D is perhaps TRBD1 (5 bases). V was shortened by 0 bases and J by 1 base, with 13 bases between the two germline ends. The CDR3 spans 16 residues. CDR1 and CDR2 from the germline V gene are SGDLS and YYNGEE. The CDR3 spells CASSVAYDRVNYGYTF. CDR3 bases: TGTGCCAGCAGCGTAGCCTATGACAGAGTTAACTATGGCTACACCTTC.

The chain has TRBV4-3 and TRBJ2-1; 9 positions agree with TRBD2. Germline V gene sequence: CDR1 LGHNA, CDR2 YSLEER. With 5 bases clipped from V and 5 bases from J, the junction kept 10 bases outside the gene matches. The CDR3 contains 16 residues. CDR3 nucleotides: TGCGCCAGCAGCAAAATAGGACTAGCGAAAAACAATGAGCAGTTCTTC. Translating gives CASSKIGLAKNNEQFF.